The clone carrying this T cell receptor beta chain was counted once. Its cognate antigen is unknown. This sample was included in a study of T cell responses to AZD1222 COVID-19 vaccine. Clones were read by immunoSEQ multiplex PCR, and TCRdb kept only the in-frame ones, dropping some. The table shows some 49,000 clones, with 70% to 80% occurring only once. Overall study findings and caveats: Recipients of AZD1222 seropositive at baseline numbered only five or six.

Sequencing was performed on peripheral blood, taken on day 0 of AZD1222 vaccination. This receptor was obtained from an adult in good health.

The chain's CDR3 is CASSLYRQGGRAPLHF. CDR3 nucleotides: TGTGCCAGCAGCTTATATAGGCAGGGTGGTCGGGCACCCCTCCACTTT. This chain uses TRBV7-2 with TRBJ1-6, with D possibly being TRBD1 (5 bases). The CDR3 loop spans 16 amino acids. V lost 2 bases and J 11 bases, leaving 19 bases between the germline ends. CDR1 is SGHTA, CDR2 FQGNSA, per germline. Variable domain in full (rest from reference TRBV7-2 and TRBJ1-6): GAGVSQSPSNKVTEKGKDVELRCDPISGHTALYWYRQSLGQGLEFLIYFQGNSAPDKSGLPSDRFSAERTGGSVSTLTIQRTQQEDSAVYLCASSLYRQGGRAPLHFGNGTRLTVT.